A single TCR beta chain is shown here with its context. This sample is drawn from a study of blood T cell repertoires in COVID-19. For the study at large: Acute and convalescent COVID-19 specimens originated in the United States, Italy and Spain. PBMCs, B-cell-depleted T cells, or T cells provided the cDNA or gDNA that made up the material.

In the authors' methods: Amplification of reference gene primers was used by the study to estimate nucleated cell counts. The repertoire was sequenced with immunoSEQ multiplex PCR; TCRdb's copy has only in-frame clones and lacks some. That table gives V, J and clone size, and the DNA gave D and trimming. The table records approximately 94,000 clones, approximately 80% of them present only once. Trimming removed 2 bases from V and 2 bases from J, with 13 bases in between. Germline CDR1 MNHEY, CDR2 SVGEGT. The CDR3 length is 16 residues. The clonotype comes from a man aged 60-69 years with acute or convalescent COVID-19. The chain links TRBV6-2 or TRBV6-3 to TRBJ1-5; the D gene is possibly TRBD1 (5 bases). Sample: peripheral blood. The CDR3 DNA follows: TGTGCCAGCAGTTACAGCTCAGGGTCAGGCAATCAGCCCCAGCATTTT. The encoded protein is CASSYSSGSGNQPQHF.